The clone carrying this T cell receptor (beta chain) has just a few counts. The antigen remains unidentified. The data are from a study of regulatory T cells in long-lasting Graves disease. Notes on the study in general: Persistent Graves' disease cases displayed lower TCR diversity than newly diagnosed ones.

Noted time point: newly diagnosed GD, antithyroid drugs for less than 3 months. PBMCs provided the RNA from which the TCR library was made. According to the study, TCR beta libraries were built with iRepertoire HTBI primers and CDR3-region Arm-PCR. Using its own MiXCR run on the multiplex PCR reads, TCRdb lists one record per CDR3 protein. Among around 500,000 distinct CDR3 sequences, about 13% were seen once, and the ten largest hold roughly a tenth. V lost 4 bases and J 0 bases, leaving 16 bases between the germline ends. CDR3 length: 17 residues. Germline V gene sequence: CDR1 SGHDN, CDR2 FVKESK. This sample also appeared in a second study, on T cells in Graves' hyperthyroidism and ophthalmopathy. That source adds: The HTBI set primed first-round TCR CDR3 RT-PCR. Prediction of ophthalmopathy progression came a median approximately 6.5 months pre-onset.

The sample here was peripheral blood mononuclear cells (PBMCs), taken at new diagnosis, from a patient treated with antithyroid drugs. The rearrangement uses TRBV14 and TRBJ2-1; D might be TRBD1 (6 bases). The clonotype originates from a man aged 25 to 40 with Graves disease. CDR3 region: CASSLSGTRSSYNEQFF. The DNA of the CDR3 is TGTGCCAGCAGCCTTTCCGGGACACGAAGCTCCTACAATGAGCAGTTCTTC.